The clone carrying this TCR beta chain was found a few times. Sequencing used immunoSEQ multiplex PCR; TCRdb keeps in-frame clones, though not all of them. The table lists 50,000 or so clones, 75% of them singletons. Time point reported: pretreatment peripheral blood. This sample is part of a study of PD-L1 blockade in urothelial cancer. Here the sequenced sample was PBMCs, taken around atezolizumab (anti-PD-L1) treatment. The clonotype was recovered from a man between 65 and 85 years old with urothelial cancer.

CDR3 amino acids: CASSQGGGQGGSAEKLFF. Written as DNA, the CDR3 is TGCGCCAGCAGCCAAGGGGGGGGACAGGGAGGGTCGGCTGAAAAACTGTTTTTT. V is TRBV4-1 and J is TRBJ1-4; 9 bases map to TRBD1. CDR1 MGHRA and CDR2 YSYEKL come from the germline V gene. The V segment lost 1 base and the J segment 7 bases; nucleotides outside the gene matches: 13. The CDR3 extends over 18 amino acids.